This passage covers 2 T cell receptor beta chains from one sample sequenced in a study of cytomegalovirus exposure and HLA in healthy donors. Researchers ran the PCR with 60 Vbeta and 13 Jbeta primers. Data came from immunoSEQ multiplex PCR; TCRdb stores just in-frame clones and leaves some out. This repertoire includes 85,000 to 90,000 clones. The sample taken for sequencing was PBMCs. These receptors all stem from a man between 45 and 60 years old in good health and CMV-seropositive.

The chain has TRBV7-2 and TRBJ2-7; D might be TRBD2 (6 bases). Looked up from germline, CDR1 is SGHTA and CDR2 is FQGNSA. Trimming took off 1 base at V and 7 bases at J, with 17 bases between the two ends. The CDR3 runs 15 residues. The CDR3 loop reads CASSLEMGLGMEQYF. As DNA, the CDR3 is TGTGCCAGCAGCTTAGAGATGGGACTCGGAATGGAGCAGTACTTC.

The chain is built from TRBV30 and TRBJ2-7, with 7 bases fitting TRBD2. Germline V gene lookup returns CDR1 GTSNPN and CDR2 SVGIG (reference sequence). The ends lost 8 bases at V and 2 bases at J; junction bases unmatched: 9. This CDR3 is built from 13 residues. The CDR3 loop reads CAAKREVPYEQYF. Written as DNA, the CDR3 is TGTGCCGCTAAACGGGAGGTACCCTACGAGCAGTACTTC.